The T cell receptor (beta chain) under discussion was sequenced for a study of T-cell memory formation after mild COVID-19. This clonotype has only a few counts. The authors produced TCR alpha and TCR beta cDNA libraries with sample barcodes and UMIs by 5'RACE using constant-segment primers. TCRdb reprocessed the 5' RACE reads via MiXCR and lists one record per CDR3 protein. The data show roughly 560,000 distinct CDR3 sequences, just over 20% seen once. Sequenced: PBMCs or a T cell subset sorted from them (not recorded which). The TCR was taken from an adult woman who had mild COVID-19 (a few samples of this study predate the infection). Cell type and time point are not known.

CDR3 amino acids: CASSPDSPFYNEQFF. Here the CDR3 DNA reads TGCGCCAGCAGTCCGGACAGCCCCTTTTACAATGAGCAGTTCTTC. The chain couples TRBV5-1 to TRBJ2-1, with D possibly being TRBD1 (6 bases). CDR1 and CDR2 (germline): SGHRS, YFSETQ. CDR3 length: 15 residues. V lost 5 bases and J 4 bases, leaving 16 bases between the germline ends.